This TCR beta chain was profiled in a study of cytomegalovirus exposure and HLA in healthy donors. Study-wide results and limits: A reported reduction in N-insertions relative to the 666-donor mean was seen in an Asian-associated ancestry cluster in a later analysis.

Use of 60 Vbeta and 13 Jbeta primers characterized the PCR. TCRdb's table, derived via immunoSEQ multiplex PCR, lists solely in-frame clones and lacks some. The sample carries roughly 190,000 clones, around 84% recorded once. Concerning this clone: The target antigen is unknown.

Each donor was nominally healthy when sampled (though unrecorded immune exposures were likely). Germline V lookup: CDR1 SQVTM, CDR2 ANQGSEA. The CDR3 spans 14 residues. The source material was PBMCs. The V gene is TRBV29-1, the J gene TRBJ2-5; TRBD1 aligns across 10 bases. With the DNA end fitting TRBJ2-7 better, the J assignment may be wrong. The receptor was derived from a man between 40 and 49 years old in good health and CMV-seropositive. The CDR3 DNA sequence: TGCAGCGTCGCCGGGACAGGGGATCCCTACGAGCAGTACTTC. Protein: CSVAGTGDPYEQYF.